Reported below is one T cell receptor beta chain. The antigen is unknown. The data originate from a study of blood T cells in healthy people across ages. Study in general: Template-switching capture recovered about one barcoded beta molecule per two T cells. Study observations and caveats: Researchers deemed the diversity estimates from one million T cells underestimates. Roughly linear declines in TCR beta diversity per million T cells occurred with age.

CDR3 length equals 17 residues. Germline CDR1 is SGHRS and CDR2 is YFSETQ. The trim removed 4 bases at V and 3 bases at J, leaving 15 bases unmatched. A second PCR of roughly 7 to 11 cycles used a sample-barcoded 5' primer and a J-beta primer mix. One entry per CDR3 protein, called by TCRdb with MiXCR from the 5' RACE reads. In the table there are 920,000 or so distinct CDR3 sequences, around 43% of which are singletons. What was sequenced was blood. The sequence derives from a woman aged 60 to 75 in good health. This chain joins TRBV5-1 and TRBJ2-7; 8 nucleotides match TRBD1. CDR3 residues: CASSKGTGGKGLYEQYF. The CDR3 bases are TGCGCCAGCAGCAAAGGGACAGGAGGAAAGGGCCTCTACGAGCAGTACTTC. Full variable domain (missing parts from reference TRBV5-1 and TRBJ2-7): KAGVTQTPRYLIKTRGQQVTLSCSPISGHRSVSWYQQTPGQGLQFLFEYFSETQRNKGNFPGRFSGRQFSNSRSEMNVSTLELGDSALYLCASSKGTGGKGLYEQYFGPGTRLTVT.